The 9 T cell receptor beta chains below all came from one sample that was sequenced in a study of T cell clonality in common variable immunodeficiency. Study-wide results and caveats: Common variable immunodeficiency TCR beta sequences reportedly had fewer deletions and N-nucleotide insertions.

The antigens for these receptors are not known. The assay was immunoSEQ multiplex PCR, and TCRdb's table has in-frame clones only and misses some. This sample carries tens of thousands of clones, none of them present only once. The sequenced material came from peripheral blood mononuclear cells. Source of these receptors: a human donor with common variable immunodeficiency.

This clone was detected only a few times. The read ends 3 residues early relative to the CDR3; the germline J gene fills the gap. V and J are TRBV6-2 or TRBV6-3 and TRBJ2-7, with D tentatively TRBD2 (6 bases). Germline lookup yields CDR1 MNHEY and CDR2 SVGEGT. V lost 7 bases to trimming and J lost 0 bases, with 7 bases between them. The CDR3 sequence is 12 residues long. The CDR3 sequence: CASMRDSYEQYF. The CDR3 DNA, read in part, is TGTGCCAGCATGCGGGACTCCTACGAG.

This clone was seen many times. The CDR3 end is not reached by the read, which stops 3 residues before it; the germline J gene fills it in. The J gene is TRBJ2-1, the V gene TRBV12-3 or TRBV12-4, with 9 bases aligning to TRBD2. This CDR3 comprises 16 residues. Losses at the gene ends were 6 bases for V and 1 base for J; bases not matched to a gene: 7. CDR3 bases read: TGTGCCAGCAGCCATCCTCTAGCGGGGTCCTACAATGAG. Protein product: CASSHPLAGSYNE. From start to end, the CDR3 is CASSHPLAGSYNEQFF.

On this clone itself: The read ends 3 residues early relative to the CDR3; the germline J gene fills the gap. The V and J genes are TRBV6-1 and TRBJ1-2; D possibly corresponds to TRBD1 (6 bases). Trimming left V 3 bases short and J 3 bases short, with 17 bases between. CDR3 length equals 16 residues. Germline CDR1 is MNHNS and CDR2 is SASEGT. CDR3 sequence: CASSEGGRGGYYGYTF. Partial CDR3 DNA: TGTGCCAGCAGTGAGGGAGGACGTGGGGGCTACTATGGC.

About this clone: The read ends 3 residues shy of where the CDR3 ends; the end is completed using the germline J gene. The chain has TRBV30 and TRBJ1-2; D ambiguous. This CDR3 contains 13 residues. Germline values: CDR1 GTSNPN, CDR2 SVGIG (reference sequence). Trimming shortened V by 6 bases and J by 3 bases, and 14 bases separated the two germline ends. CDR3 sequence reads: CACPARDYYGYTF. The part of the CDR3 DNA that was read is TGTGCCTGTCCCGCACGAGACTACTATGGC.

This clone was counted ten times or more. The read gets to within 3 residues of the CDR3 end, and the germline J gene fills in the rest. The chain links TRBV30 to TRBJ2-2; tentatively, D is TRBD1 (8 bases). V was pared by 4 bases and J by 2 bases, with 11 bases between. The CDR3 is made up of 14 amino acids. CDR1 and CDR2 from the germline V gene are GTSNPN and SVGIG (reference sequence). The CDR3 reads CAWNRGGNTGELFF. The sequenced part of the CDR3 DNA is TGTGCCTGGAACAGGGGGGGAAACACCGGGGAG. Based on the CDR3 plus reference TRBV30 and TRBJ2-2, the full variable domain is SQTIHQWPATLVQPVGSPLSLECTVEGTSNPNLYWYRQAAGRGLQLLFYSVGIGQISSEVPQNLSASRPQDRQFILSSKKLLLSDSGFYLCAWNRGGNTGELFFGEGSRLTVL.

This clone was seen a few times. The read terminates 3 residues ahead of where the CDR3 ends, so the germline J gene completes it. V gene TRBV7-6 combines with J gene TRBJ2-7, with D possibly matching TRBD1 (5 bases). Germline assignment: CDR1 SGHVS and CDR2 FNYEAQ. CDR3 size: 14 residues. V was clipped by 1 base and J by 0 bases, with 7 bases between them. The covered CDR3 bases are TGTGCCAGCAGCTTAGGACAGAGCTCCTACGAG. Translated: CASSLGQSSYE. The CDR3 reads in full as CASSLGQSSYEQYF. Together with reference TRBV7-6 and TRBJ2-7, the CDR3 gives the full variable domain: GAGVSQSPRYKVTKRGQDVALRCDPISGHVSLYWYRQALGQGPEFLTYFNYEAQQDKSGLPNDRFSAERPEGSISTLTIQRTEQRDSAMYRCASSLGQSSYEQYFGPGTRLTVT.

This chain's CDR3 is CASSPPLGSTEAFF. Incomplete CDR3 DNA: TGTGCCAGCAGCCCTCCTCTCGGTAGCACTGAA. The chain combines TRBV7-9 with TRBJ1-1; D remains unclear. The read ends 3 residues early relative to the CDR3; the germline J gene fills the gap. The CDR3 has 14 residues. CDR1 and CDR2 from the germline V gene are SEHNR and FQNEAQ (reference sequence). V was trimmed by 5 bases and J by 4 bases, leaving 14 bases between them.

Only a few counts were recorded for this clone. The CDR3 is cut off 3 residues early in the read; its end comes from the germline J gene. The chain joins TRBV19 to TRBJ1-2; 10 bases agree with TRBD1. V dropped 4 bases and J dropped 3; count of bases not matched to a gene: 8. The CDR3 contains 16 residues. Looked up from germline, CDR1 is LNHDA and CDR2 is SQIVND (reference sequence). The CDR3 sequence is CASSTTGGSMYYGYTF. The CDR3 bases that were read are TGTGCCAGTAGTACGACAGGGGGCTCGATGTACTATGGC.

Points on this clone: The read ends 3 residues shy of where the CDR3 ends; the end is completed using the germline J gene. The chain joins TRBV30 to TRBJ2-3; 7 bases fit TRBD1. With V trimmed by 2 bases and J by 0 bases, 5 bases remained unmatched. The CDR3 loop spans 15 amino acids. Germline CDR1 reads GTSNPN; CDR2 reads SVGIG (reference sequence). The CDR3: CAWSTTGASTDTQYF. The DNA read from the CDR3 is TGTGCCTGGAGTACAACAGGGGCTAGCACAGATACG. The full variable domain, in which reference TRBV30 and TRBJ2-3 provide the parts outside the CDR3, is SQTIHQWPATLVQPVGSPLSLECTVEGTSNPNLYWYRQAAGRGLQLLFYSVGIGQISSEVPQNLSASRPQDRQFILSSKKLLLSDSGFYLCAWSTTGASTDTQYFGPGTRLTVL.